Listed below are T cell receptor beta chains from one sample, sequenced in a study of blood T cell repertoires in COVID-19. Sequencing used immunoSEQ multiplex PCR; TCRdb keeps in-frame clones, though not all of them. The repertoire holds about 490,000 clones, with 70% to 90% as singletons. The material sequenced was peripheral blood. These receptors were obtained from a human donor in a cohort sampled during active COVID-19. Both conserved end residues are part of each CDR3. The D gene is left open where the match is weak. Expanded clones get a size class; other rows say once, few or many, or leave the size out.

D	size	V	J	CDR3	DNA
.	.	TRBV12-3/TRBV12-4	TRBJ2-5	CASSSSLETQYF	TGTGCCAGCAGTTCGAGCCTTGAGACCCAGTACTTC
.	.	TRBV7-2	TRBJ2-3	CASSFRTDSTDTQYF	TGTGCCAGCAGCTTCCGGACTGACAGCACAGATACGCAGTATTTT
TRBD1	once	TRBV27	TRBJ1-1	CASSYTPGNRGHDTEAFF	TGTGCCAGCAGTTACACACCCGGCAACAGGGGGCATGACACTGAAGCTTTCTTT
TRBD1	.	TRBV19	TRBJ2-7	CASSSRTGIYEQYF	TGTGCCAGTAGTTCCCGGACAGGAATCTACGAGCAGTACTTC
TRBD2	.	TRBV7-2	TRBJ2-7	CASSLGGDYSYEQYF	TGTGCCAGCAGCTTAGGTGGGGACTATTCCTACGAGCAGTACTTC
.	once	TRBV6-5	TRBJ2-7	CASSYGGAREQYF	TGTGCCAGCAGTTATGGGGGGGCGCGGGAGCAGTACTTC
.	few	TRBV9	TRBJ2-2	CASSVAPENAGELFF	TGTGCCAGCAGCGTAGCCCCTGAGAATGCCGGGGAGCTGTTTTTT
TRBD2	.	TRBV28	TRBJ2-2	CASSLQGGDRELFF	TGTGCCAGCAGCCTCCAGGGAGGGGACCGGGAGCTGTTTTTT
.	.	TRBV28	TRBJ2-2	CASSIPKQELFF	TGTGCCAGCAGTATTCCCAAACAGGAGCTGTTTTTT
.	.	TRBV19	TRBJ1-6	CASSPPGGRSSPLHF	TGTGCCAGTAGTCCCCCCGGAGGCCGGAGTTCACCCCTCCACTTT
TRBD1	.	TRBV5-1	TRBJ2-1	CASSLAGGSIDEQFF	TGCGCCAGCAGCTTGGCAGGGGGCTCAATAGATGAGCAGTTCTTC
TRBD1	.	TRBV7-9	TRBJ1-1	CASSPTGPGREAFF	TGTGCCAGCAGCCCGACAGGGCCCGGTCGTGAAGCTTTCTTT
.	.	TRBV15	TRBJ2-1	CATSIRFWEQFF	TGTGCCACCAGCATACGGTTTTGGGAGCAGTTCTTC
.	.	TRBV20-1	TRBJ2-3	CSAIRLDTQYF	TGCAGTGCTATTCGTTTAGATACGCAGTATTTT
.	.	TRBV7-2	TRBJ1-1	CASSLAFTEAFF	TGTGCCAGCAGCTTAGCCTTCACTGAAGCTTTCTTT
.	.	TRBV28	TRBJ2-1	CASSLGGHNEQFF	TGTGCCAGCAGTTTAGGGGGCCACAATGAGCAGTTCTTC
TRBD2	.	TRBV4-2	TRBJ2-1	CASSQKTLAGQGGGNGEQFF	TGTGCCAGCAGCCAGAAGACACTAGCGGGACAAGGAGGAGGAAACGGTGAGCAGTTCTTC
.	.	TRBV7-3	TRBJ1-1	CASSLRAEKPFF	TGTGCCAGCAGCTTGAGGGCGGAGAAACCTTTCTTT
TRBD2	.	TRBV27	TRBJ2-3	CASSFLAGGTDTQYF	TGTGCCAGCAGTTTCCTAGCGGGGGGCACAGATACGCAGTATTTT
.	.	TRBV10-3	TRBJ1-1	CAISEFTGYTIEIF	TGTGCCATCAGTGAGTTTACAGGATATACCATCGAGATCTTT
.	.	TRBV7-2	TRBJ2-1	CASRTRLSGATSSYNEQFF	TGTGCCAGCAGGACCAGACTAAGCGGAGCGACTTCATCCTACAATGAGCAGTTCTTC
TRBD1	.	TRBV7-9	TRBJ2-5	CASSKLPTGVGQETQYF	TGTGCCAGCAGCAAACTTCCGACAGGGGTCGGGCAAGAGACCCAGTACTTC
TRBD2	.	TRBV7-3	TRBJ2-1	CASSRGSGRVDEQFF	TGTGCCAGCAGCCGCGGAAGCGGGAGGGTAGATGAGCAGTTCTTC
TRBD2	.	TRBV2	TRBJ2-5	CASSERLAEETQYF	TGTGCCAGCAGTGAAAGGCTAGCGGAAGAGACCCAGTACTTC
TRBD1	.	TRBV28	TRBJ1-6	CASKGTGAGSYNSPLHF	TGTGCCAGCAAGGGGACAGGGGCGGGTTCCTATAATTCACCCCTCCACTTT
.	once	TRBV7-3	TRBJ2-5	CASSFLREETQYF	TGTGCCAGCAGCTTTCTCAGGGAAGAGACCCAGTACTTC
TRBD1	.	TRBV5-8	TRBJ2-3	CASSKRQGKGSTDTQYF	TGTGCCAGCAGCAAGCGACAGGGAAAGGGTAGCACAGATACGCAGTATTTT
TRBD1	once	TRBV15	TRBJ2-3	CATSWAGQGYPDTQYF	TGTGCCACCAGCTGGGCGGGACAGGGGTATCCAGATACGCAGTATTTT
.	.	TRBV28	TRBJ1-6	CASSLLRENSPLHF	TGTGCCAGCAGTTTGTTAAGGGAGAATTCACCCCTCCACTTT
TRBD2	.	TRBV19	TRBJ2-3	CASSIGLAGADTQYF	TGTGCCAGTAGTATAGGTCTAGCGGGAGCCGATACGCAGTATTTT
.	.	TRBV3-1/TRBV3-2	TRBJ1-5	CASSPTMGGLGPQHF	TGTGCCAGCAGCCCAACTATGGGGGGGCTGGGGCCCCAGCATTTT
.	.	TRBV9	TRBJ1-1	CASSVGGEEAFF	TGTGCCAGCAGCGTAGGAGGAGAGGAAGCTTTCTTT
TRBD2	.	TRBV13	TRBJ2-4	CASSLRLARHIQYF	TGTGCCAGCAGCTTACGACTAGCGCGGCACATTCAGTACTTC
.	.	TRBV6-5	TRBJ1-6	CASSYSLQVNSPLHF	TGTGCCAGCAGTTACTCCCTCCAGGTTAATTCACCCCTCCACTTT
TRBD1	.	TRBV15	TRBJ2-3	CATSTDRGRQDTQYF	TGTGCCACCAGCACCGACAGGGGGCGGCAAGATACGCAGTATTTT
.	.	TRBV2	TRBJ2-5	CASSERGPTQETQYF	TGTGCCAGCAGTGAAAGGGGTCCCACACAAGAGACCCAGTACTTC
.	.	TRBV3-1/TRBV3-2	TRBJ2-7	CASSQLSGSLKAYEQYF	TGTGCCAGCAGCCAACTCTCAGGGTCTCTCAAAGCCTACGAGCAGTACTTC
.	.	TRBV5-1	TRBJ2-3	CASRYGPPNTDTQYF	TGCGCCAGCAGATATGGGCCACCCAACACAGATACGCAGTATTTT
.	.	TRBV6-1	TRBJ1-5	CASSEVAGGGQPQHF	TGTGCCAGCAGTGAAGTTGCGGGGGGCGGACAGCCCCAGCATTTT
.	.	TRBV2	TRBJ2-6	CASKFSSGANVLTF	TGTGCCAGCAAGTTTAGCTCTGGGGCCAACGTCCTGACTTTC
TRBD1	.	TRBV20-1	TRBJ1-2	CSTDRGRGYTF	TGCAGTACGGACAGGGGACGTGGCTACACCTTC
TRBD1	.	TRBV29-1	TRBJ2-3	CSATGQGEHTQYF	TGCAGCGCCACCGGACAGGGGGAACATACGCAGTATTTT
.	few	TRBV11-1	TRBJ2-1	CASSLDRDNNEQFF	TGTGCCAGCAGCTTAGATCGGGATAACAATGAGCAGTTCTTC
.	.	TRBV24-1	TRBJ2-7	CATSDLRGLLTEQYF	TGTGCCACCAGTGATTTAAGGGGACTCCTTACCGAGCAGTACTTC
.	.	TRBV9	TRBJ2-1	CASSVVPIGMVGLRIGIYNEQFF	TGTGCCAGCAGCGTAGTCCCAATCGGGATGGTCGGCCTCAGGATTGGGATCTACAATGAGCAGTTCTTC
TRBD1	.	TRBV18	TRBJ1-1	CASPGTGGRDTEAFF	TGTGCCAGCCCCGGGACAGGGGGGAGGGACACTGAAGCTTTCTTT
.	.	TRBV30	TRBJ1-5	CAWGPDWAGGNQPQHF	TGTGCCTGGGGACCGGATTGGGCAGGGGGCAATCAGCCCCAGCATTTT